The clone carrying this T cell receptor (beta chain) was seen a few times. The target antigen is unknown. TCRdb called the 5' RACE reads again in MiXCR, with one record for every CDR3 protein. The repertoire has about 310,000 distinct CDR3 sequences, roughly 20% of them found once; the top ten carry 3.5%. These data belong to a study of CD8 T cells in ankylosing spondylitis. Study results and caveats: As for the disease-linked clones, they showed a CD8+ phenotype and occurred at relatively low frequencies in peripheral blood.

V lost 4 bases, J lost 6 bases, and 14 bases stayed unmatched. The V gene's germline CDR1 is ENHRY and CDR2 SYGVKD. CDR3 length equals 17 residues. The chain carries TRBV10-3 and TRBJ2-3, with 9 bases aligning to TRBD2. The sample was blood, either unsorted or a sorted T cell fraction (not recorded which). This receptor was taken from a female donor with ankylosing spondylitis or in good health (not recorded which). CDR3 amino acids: CAISGGSSGGRADTQYF. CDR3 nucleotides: TGTGCCATCAGTGGAGGGTCCTCAGGCGGGAGGGCGGATACGCAGTATTTT.